This entry lists 5 T cell receptor beta chains sequenced from one sample in a study of early T cells in non-severe SARS-CoV-2 infection. TCRdb itself ran the 5' RACE reads through MiXCR, one entry per CDR3 protein. The sample includes 87,000 or so distinct CDR3 sequences, around 12% of them seen just once. What was sequenced was whole blood. All receptors derive from an adult who was a healthcare worker with PCR-confirmed SARS-CoV-2 infection or an uninfected control (not recorded which).

The chain links TRBV11-3 to TRBJ2-7; the match to TRBD2 covers 13 bases. The CDR3 is 23 amino acids. The V and J ends lost 0 bases and 4 bases, in that order; junction bases with no gene match: 24. The germline gives CDR1 SGHNT, CDR2 YENEEA. The CDR3 region has the DNA TGTGCCAGCAGCTTAGATTTCCCCCGTACCTCTTGGACTAGCGGGAGAAGTATGTACGAGCAGTACTTC. Translated, it gives CASSLDFPRTSWTSGRSMYEQYF.

This clonotype has more than one count but fewer than ten. The chain combines TRBV12-3 or TRBV12-4 with TRBJ2-1; D perhaps matches TRBD2 (6 bases). The CDR3 runs to 13 residues. Deletions cut 2 bases from V and 9 bases from J, with 11 bases between. The CDR3 here is CASSLLSGVEQFF. CDR3 nucleotide sequence: TGTGCCAGCAGTTTACTGTCGGGGGTTGAGCAGTTCTTC.

This clonotype came up many times. The genes are TRBV5-5 and TRBJ1-2; the D is unclear. V lost 0 bases and J lost 4, with 19 bases in between. From germline, CDR1 is SGHKS and CDR2 YYEKEE (reference sequence). This CDR3 is 17 amino acids long. Written as DNA, the CDR3 is TGTGCCAGCAGCTTGGGATTGAAAGAAGCAGCGCTCTATGGCTACACCTTC. The encoded protein is CASSLGLKEAALYGYTF.

A note on this clonotype: A clone one base away is much larger, so this may be a read error. This chain connects TRBV7-6 to TRBJ2-3; 9 bases align to TRBD2. This CDR3 has 15 residues. V shed 5 bases and J 2 bases; nucleotides not matched to a gene: 5. Per germline, CDR1 SGHVS and CDR2 FNYEAQ. DNA for the CDR3: TGTGCCAGCAGCCCACGGACTAGCGACACAGATACGCAGTATTTT. It yields the protein CASSPRTSDTDTQYF.

The table lists this clonotype with a few counts. The J gene is TRBJ1-2, the V gene TRBV11-1; 9 nucleotides align to TRBD1. Germline CDR1 is SGHAT and CDR2 is FQDESV (reference sequence). The CDR3 has 16 amino acids. The junction had 10 bases not matched to a gene; V was cut back by 4 bases and J by 4 bases. CDR3: CASSSYTGGGAYGYTF. The CDR3 region has the DNA TGTGCCAGCAGCTCCTATACAGGGGGCGGTGCCTATGGCTACACCTTC.